This T cell receptor (beta chain) comes out of a study of PD-1 blockade in classical Hodgkin lymphoma. Time point indicated: newly diagnosed, previously untreated cHL patient sample. Magnetic negative selection of thawed PBMCs was the method by which CD4+ T cells were purified. The protocol was immunoSEQ multiplex PCR, while the TCRdb copy is restricted to in-frame clones and leaves out a portion. This sample has about 25,000 clones, with more than 80% found just once. This clone was found once. Its target is unknown. Germline V gene sequence: CDR1 SGHTA, CDR2 FQGNSA. The V gene lost 0 bases and the J gene lost 8 bases, with 17 bases spanning the gap. This CDR3 spans 16 amino acids. Study findings and constraints: Before treatment, TCR diversity in newly diagnosed patients was reportedly lower than in healthy donors. What drove the repertoire differences, possibly disease activity or prior therapy, has not been defined.

This TCR derives from a human donor with classical Hodgkin lymphoma. This chain uses TRBV7-2 with TRBJ2-1; D may match TRBD1 or TRBD2 (6 bases each). What was sequenced was CD4+ T cells from blood. This chain's CDR3 is CASSLAQGTSTHEQFF. The CDR3 DNA reads TGTGCCAGCAGCTTAGCGCAGGGGACTTCAACCCATGAGCAGTTCTTC.